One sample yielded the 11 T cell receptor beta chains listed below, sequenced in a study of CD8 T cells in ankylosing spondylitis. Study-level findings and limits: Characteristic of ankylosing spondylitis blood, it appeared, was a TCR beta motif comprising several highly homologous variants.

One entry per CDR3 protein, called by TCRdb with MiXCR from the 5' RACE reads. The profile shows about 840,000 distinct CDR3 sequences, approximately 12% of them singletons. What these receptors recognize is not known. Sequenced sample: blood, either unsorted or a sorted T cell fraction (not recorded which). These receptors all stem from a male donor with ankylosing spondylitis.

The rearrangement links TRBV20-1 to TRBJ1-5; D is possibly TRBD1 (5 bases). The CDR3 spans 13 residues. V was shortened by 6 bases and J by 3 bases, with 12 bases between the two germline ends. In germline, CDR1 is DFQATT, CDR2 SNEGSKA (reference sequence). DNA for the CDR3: TGCAGTGCGATAGACAGAATCAATCAGCCCCAGCATTTT. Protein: CSAIDRINQPQHF.

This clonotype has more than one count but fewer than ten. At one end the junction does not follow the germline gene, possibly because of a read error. The CDR3 is CASSPPGGPGGF. CDR3 coding DNA: TGTGCCAGCAGTCCCCCGGGGGGTCCTGGTGGCTTC. The rearrangement links TRBV28 to TRBJ2-1; 7 bases agree with TRBD2. This CDR3 contains 12 residues. Germline V gene lookup returns CDR1 MDHEN and CDR2 SYDVKM.

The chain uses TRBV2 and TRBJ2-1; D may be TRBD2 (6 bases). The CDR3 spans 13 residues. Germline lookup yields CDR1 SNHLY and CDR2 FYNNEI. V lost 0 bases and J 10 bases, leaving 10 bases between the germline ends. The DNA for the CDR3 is TGTGCCAGCAGTGAAGCGGCAACTAGCGAGCAGTTCTTC. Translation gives CASSEAATSEQFF.

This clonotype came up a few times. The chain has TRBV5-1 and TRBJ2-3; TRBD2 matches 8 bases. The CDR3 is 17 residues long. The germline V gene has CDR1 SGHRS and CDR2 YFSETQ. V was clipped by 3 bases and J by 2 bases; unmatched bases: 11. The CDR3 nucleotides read TGCGCCAGCAGCTCAGGCGTTAGCGGGGACTTCACAGATACGCAGTATTTT. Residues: CASSSGVSGDFTDTQYF. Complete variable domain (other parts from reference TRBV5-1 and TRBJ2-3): KAGVTQTPRYLIKTRGQQVTLSCSPISGHRSVSWYQQTPGQGLQFLFEYFSETQRNKGNFPGRFSGRQFSNSRSEMNVSTLELGDSALYLCASSSGVSGDFTDTQYFGPGTRLTVL.

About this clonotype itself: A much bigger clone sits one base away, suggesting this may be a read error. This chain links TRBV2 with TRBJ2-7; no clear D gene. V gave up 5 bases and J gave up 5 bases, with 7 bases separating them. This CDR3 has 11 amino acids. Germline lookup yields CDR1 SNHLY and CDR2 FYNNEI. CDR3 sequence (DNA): TGTGCCAGCAGTCAGGTGAACGAGCAGTACTTC. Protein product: CASSQVNEQYF.

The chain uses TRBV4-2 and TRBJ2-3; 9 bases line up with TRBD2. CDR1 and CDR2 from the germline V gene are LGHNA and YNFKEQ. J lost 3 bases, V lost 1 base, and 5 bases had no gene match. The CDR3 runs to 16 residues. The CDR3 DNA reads TGTGCCAGCAGCCAAGGGGCGGGGGGGCAAACAGATACGCAGTATTTT. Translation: CASSQGAGGQTDTQYF.

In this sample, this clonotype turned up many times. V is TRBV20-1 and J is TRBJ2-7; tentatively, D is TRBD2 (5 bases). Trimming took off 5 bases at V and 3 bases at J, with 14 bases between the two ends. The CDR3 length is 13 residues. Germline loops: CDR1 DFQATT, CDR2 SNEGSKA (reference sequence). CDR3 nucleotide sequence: TGCAGTGCTGACACCGGGAAGGTCTACGAGCAGTACTTC. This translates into CSADTGKVYEQYF.

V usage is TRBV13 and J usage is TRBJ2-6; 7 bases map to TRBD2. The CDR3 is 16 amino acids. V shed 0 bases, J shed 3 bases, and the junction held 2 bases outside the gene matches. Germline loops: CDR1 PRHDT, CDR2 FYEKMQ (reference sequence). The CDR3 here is CASSLGGLFGANVLTF. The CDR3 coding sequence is TGTGCCAGCAGCTTAGGGGGACTATTTGGGGCCAACGTCCTGACTTTC.

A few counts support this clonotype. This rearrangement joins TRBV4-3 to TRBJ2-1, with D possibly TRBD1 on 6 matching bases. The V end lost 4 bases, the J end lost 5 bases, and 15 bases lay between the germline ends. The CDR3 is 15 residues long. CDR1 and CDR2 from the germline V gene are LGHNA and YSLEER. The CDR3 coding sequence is TGCGCCAGCAGCCTTCGGACAGTCCCGGACAATGAGCAGTTCTTC. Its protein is CASSLRTVPDNEQFF.

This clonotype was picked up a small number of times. This CDR3 reads CSAYRTANTEAFF. The CDR3, as DNA: TGCAGTGCTTATCGGACGGCGAACACTGAAGCTTTCTTT. J is TRBJ1-1 and V is TRBV20-1; D ambiguous. CDR3 length equals 13 residues. Trimming stripped 5 bases from V and 1 base from J, with 11 bases between. Germline V gives CDR1 DFQATT, CDR2 SNEGSKA (reference sequence).

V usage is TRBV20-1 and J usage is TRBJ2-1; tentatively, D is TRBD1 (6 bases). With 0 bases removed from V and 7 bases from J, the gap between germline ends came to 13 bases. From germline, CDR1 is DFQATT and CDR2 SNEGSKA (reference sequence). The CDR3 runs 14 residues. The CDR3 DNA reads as TGCAGTGCTAGAGACTCCGCCACAGGGAATGAGCAGTTCTTC. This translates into CSARDSATGNEQFF.